The 26 T cell receptor beta chains given below trace back to one sample, sequenced in a study of blood T cell repertoires in COVID-19. TCRdb's table, derived via immunoSEQ multiplex PCR, lists solely in-frame clones and lacks some. The repertoire holds 380,000 or so clones, about 90% seen once, with roughly 1.2% in the top ten. Sequencing was done on a sample of peripheral blood. The receptors shown here come from a man in his forties or fifties with acute or convalescent COVID-19.

CDR3 loop: CASSVGPGTSPLHF. The CDR3 DNA reads as TGTGCCAGCAGCGTAGGCCCGGGTACTTCACCCCTCCACTTT. The V call is TRBV9, the J call TRBJ1-6, with no clear D. V was cut by 0 bases and J by 9 bases, with 10 bases left in between. Germline V gives CDR1 SGDLS, CDR2 YYNGEE. There are 14 residues in the CDR3.

V and J are TRBV4-1 and TRBJ1-1; TRBD1 is a possible D gene (6 bases). Germline CDR1 reads MGHRA; CDR2 reads YSYEKL. The CDR3 runs 13 residues. The V and J ends lost 4 bases and 6 bases respectively, with 12 bases between them. The CDR3 region has the DNA TGCGCCAGCAGCCCCACAGGGATAGCTGAAGCTTTCTTT. It encodes CASSPTGIAEAFF.

This chain connects TRBV29-1 to TRBJ2-7; TRBD2 is a possible D gene (6 bases). Deletions cut 7 bases from V and 6 bases from J, with 16 bases between. This CDR3 has 12 residues. The germline gives CDR1 SQVTM, CDR2 ANQGSEA. This CDR3 reads CSGRWGVSEQYF. The DNA for the CDR3 is TGCAGCGGTCGATGGGGGGTGAGCGAGCAGTACTTC.

V and J are TRBV4-3 and TRBJ1-4, with D possibly matching TRBD1 (5 bases). V was cut by 0 bases and J by 7 bases, with 12 bases left in between. CDR3 length: 15 amino acids. The V gene's germline CDR1 is LGHNA and CDR2 YSLEER. This chain's CDR3 is CASSQERGFVEKLFF. CDR3 DNA sequence: TGCGCCAGCAGCCAAGAACGGGGGTTTGTTGAAAAACTGTTTTTT.

This chain uses TRBV14 with TRBJ1-4; TRBD1 matches at 8 bases. CDR1 and CDR2 from the germline V gene are SGHDN and FVKESK. V lost 4 bases, J lost 13 bases, and 8 bases stayed unmatched. The CDR3 extends over 13 amino acids. The CDR3 nucleotides are TGTGCCAGCAGCCTACGAAGAGGGACAGGACTGTTTTTT. Its translation: CASSLRRGTGLFF.

This chain uses TRBV7-9 with TRBJ1-4; tentative D call: TRBD1 (5 bases). The CDR3 has 15 residues. Germline V gene lookup returns CDR1 SEHNR and CDR2 FQNEAQ (reference sequence). V was clipped by 1 base and J by 4 bases, with 10 bases between them. CDR3 nucleotide sequence: TGTGCCAGCAGCTTAGGAGACAGCTATAATGAAAAACTGTTTTTT. This gives the protein CASSLGDSYNEKLFF. Looking up the rest from reference TRBV7-9 and TRBJ1-4 gives the full variable domain: DTGVSQNPRHKITKRGQNVTFRCDPISEHNRLYWYRQTLGQGPEFLTYFQNEAQLEKSRLLSDRFSAERPKGSFSTLEIQRTEQGDSAMYLCASSLGDSYNEKLFFGSGTQLSVL.

Written as DNA, the CDR3 is TGCGCCAGCAGCTTGGCGGGACAGGAGTCGAACACTGAAGCTTTCTTT. It codes for CASSLAGQESNTEAFF. The chain links TRBV5-1 to TRBJ1-1, with TRBD1 identical over 8 bases. Trimming cost V 0 bases and J 1 base; bases outside gene matches: 5. The germline V gene encodes CDR1 SGHRS and CDR2 YFSETQ. CDR3 length: 16 residues.

This sequence joins TRBV6-2 or TRBV6-3 and TRBJ2-7; 15 nucleotides line up with TRBD2. Germline V gene data show CDR1 as MNHEY and CDR2 as SVGEGT. The CDR3 contains 15 residues. The junction had 0 bases not matched to a gene; V was cut back by 2 bases and J by 4 bases. The CDR3 loop reads CASSYGLAGGYEQYF. CDR3 sequence (DNA): TGTGCCAGCAGTTACGGACTAGCGGGAGGGTACGAGCAGTACTTC.

The genes are TRBV15 and TRBJ1-3; D not certain. Looked up from germline, CDR1 is LNHNV and CDR2 is YYDKDF (reference sequence). The V gene lost 1 base and the J gene lost 0 bases, with 4 bases spanning the gap. The CDR3 totals 14 residues. CDR3 DNA: TGTGCCACCAGCAGAGCCAGCTCTGGAAACACCATATATTTT. Amino acid sequence: CATSRASSGNTIYF.

The chain couples TRBV3-1 (or the pseudogene TRBV3-2) to TRBJ2-5; a weak D match, TRBD1 (5 bases). Trimming removed 4 bases from V and 2 bases from J, with 23 bases in between. CDR1 and CDR2 (germline): LGHDT, YNNKEL (reference sequence). The CDR3 is 18 residues long. The CDR3 spells CASSPRPRPGPSQETQYF. CDR3 DNA: TGTGCCAGCAGCCCTAGGCCCCGGCCAGGGCCATCTCAAGAGACCCAGTACTTC.

The rearrangement joins TRBV5-6 to TRBJ2-1, with 9 bases lining up with TRBD1. CDR3 length: 18 amino acids. Germline values: CDR1 SGHDT, CDR2 YYEEEE. Losses at the gene ends were 4 bases for V and 3 bases for J; bases not matched to a gene: 14. The CDR3 loop reads CASSRDRVIWGNYNEQFF. For the CDR3, the DNA is TGTGCCAGCAGCCGGGACAGGGTGATTTGGGGTAACTACAATGAGCAGTTCTTC.

This chain uses TRBV7-9 with TRBJ1-3, with a tentative D call TRBD1 (6 bases). V was clipped by 6 bases and J by 4 bases, with 16 bases between them. The V gene's germline CDR1 is SEHNR and CDR2 FQNEAQ (reference sequence). This CDR3 spans 15 amino acids. DNA of the CDR3: TGTGCCAGCAGACCCAGCTCCAGGGGCGGAAACACCATATATTTT. It translates to CASRPSSRGGNTIYF.

CDR3 sequence (DNA): TGTGCCAGCAGCCCCTTCCCGCGGAGTTCTGGGGCCAACGTCCTGACTTTC. Protein sequence: CASSPFPRSSGANVLTF. This chain links TRBV14 with TRBJ2-6; D call uncertain. Germline V lookup: CDR1 SGHDN, CDR2 FVKESK. The CDR3 is 17 amino acids. V was pared by 4 bases and J by 1 base, with 14 bases between.

The chain uses TRBV11-2 and TRBJ1-1; 9 bases line up with TRBD1. Germline V gene data show CDR1 as SGHAT and CDR2 as FQNNGV. CDR3 length equals 15 residues. Unmatched junction bases numbered 5, after V lost 5 bases and J lost 1 base. The chain's CDR3 is CASSLWTGENTEAFF. The CDR3 bases are TGTGCCAGCAGCCTCTGGACAGGGGAGAACACTGAAGCTTTCTTT. Variable domain in full (rest from reference TRBV11-2 and TRBJ1-1): EAGVAQSPRYKIIEKRQSVAFWCNPISGHATLYWYQQILGQGPKLLIQFQNNGVVDDSQLPKDRFSAERLKGVDSTLKIQPAKLEDSAVYLCASSLWTGENTEAFFGQGTRLTVV.

This chain uses TRBV5-4 with TRBJ1-2; 10 bases line up with TRBD1. Germline V gene data show CDR1 as SGHNT and CDR2 as YYREEE (reference sequence). This CDR3 has 15 amino acids. Unmatched junction bases numbered 3, after V lost 4 bases and J lost 0 bases. The CDR3 loop reads CASSGTGVANYGYTF. In DNA, the CDR3 is TGTGCCAGCAGCGGGACAGGGGTAGCTAACTATGGCTACACCTTC.

Turning to this clone: Mismatch with germline at one junction end may stem from a read error. The rearrangement uses TRBV7-7 and TRBJ2-2; D is possibly TRBD2 (6 bases). Germline values: CDR1 SSHAT, CDR2 FNYEAQ (reference sequence). The CDR3 extends over 16 amino acids. The CDR3 is CASSSSGTPNTGELFF. The CDR3 nucleotides are TGTGCTAGCAGCTCTAGTGGGACTCCCAACACCGGGGAGCTGTTTTTT.

This chain connects TRBV2 to TRBJ2-7; D might be TRBD1 (5 bases). Germline values: CDR1 SNHLY, CDR2 FYNNEI. Trimming removed 2 bases at V and 3 bases at J, with 14 bases between. The CDR3 is 15 residues long. The CDR3 coding sequence is TGTGCCAGCAGTGAAATTGGCGACAGTTTCTACGAGCAGTACTTC. Translation: CASSEIGDSFYEQYF.

CDR3: CASSFTGISPLHF. Here the CDR3 DNA reads TGTGCCAGCAGCTTCACGGGGATTTCACCCCTCCACTTT. J is TRBJ1-6 and V is TRBV7-2; D gene ambiguous. The CDR3 runs 13 residues. The germline CDR1 and CDR2 sequences are SGHTA and FQGNSA. The V end was cut by 3 bases, the J end by 9 bases, with 9 bases between.

This chain links TRBV11-3 with TRBJ1-1; tentative D call: TRBD1 (6 bases). V lost 5 bases and J 6 bases, leaving 13 bases between the germline ends. The V gene's germline CDR1 is SGHNT and CDR2 YENEEA. CDR3 length: 13 residues. CDR3: CASSTGTLAEAFF. CDR3 DNA: TGTGCCAGCAGCACCGGGACACTAGCTGAAGCTTTCTTT.

The rearrangement links TRBV29-1 to TRBJ2-3, with 7 bases fitting TRBD1. The CDR3 contains 13 residues. Germline CDR1 is SQVTM and CDR2 is ANQGSEA. Trimming cost V 7 bases and J 4 bases; bases outside gene matches: 8. As DNA, the CDR3 is TGCAGCGCCCTCAACGACAGGGCAGATACGCAGTATTTT. Encoded protein: CSALNDRADTQYF.

The V and J genes are TRBV29-1 and TRBJ2-7; TRBD2 agrees at 12 bases. J gave up 6 bases and V 7 bases, and 10 bases lay outside the gene matches. Looked up from germline, CDR1 is SQVTM and CDR2 is ANQGSEA. CDR3 length: 14 amino acids. DNA for the CDR3: TGCAGCGCCATACTAGCGGGGGGTCATATCGAGCAGTACTTC. Amino acids: CSAILAGGHIEQYF.

This chain connects TRBV5-1 to TRBJ1-1; D remains ambiguous. The CDR3 is 13 residues long. The V and J ends lost 4 bases and 4 bases respectively, with 11 bases between them. CDR1 and CDR2 (germline): SGHRS, YFSETQ. The CDR3 region has the DNA TGCGCCAGCAGCCCCGCGAGTGGCACTGAAGCTTTCTTT. Translated, it gives CASSPASGTEAFF.

In nucleotides, the CDR3 is TGCGCCAGCAGTGAGTATGGACTAGCGGGATACGAGCAGTACTTC. Its protein product is CASSEYGLAGYEQYF. V is TRBV10-2 and J is TRBJ2-7, with 12 bases matching TRBD2. Germline CDR1 reads WSHSY; CDR2 reads SAAADI. The junction had 2 bases not matched to a gene; V was cut back by 1 base and J by 4 bases. The CDR3 is made up of 15 amino acids.

This chain uses TRBV7-2 with TRBJ2-7, with 12 bases identical to TRBD2. V was pared by 8 bases and J by 2 bases, with 4 bases of the junction left unmatched. The CDR3 is made up of 14 amino acids. Germline CDR1 and CDR2: SGHTA and FQGNSA. The CDR3 nucleotides are TGTGCCAGCGGACCTAGCGGGGGGGCCTACGAGCAGTACTTC. It codes for CASGPSGGAYEQYF.

This rearrangement joins TRBV20-1 to TRBJ1-2, with D possibly matching TRBD1 (5 bases). V dropped 6 bases and J dropped 8 bases, with 10 bases sitting between them. There are 10 residues in the CDR3. Germline V CDR1 and CDR2: DFQATT, SNEGSKA (reference sequence). CDR3 coding DNA: TGCAGTGCCGAGGGGAGGGGCTACACCTTC. Protein sequence: CSAEGRGYTF.

This sequence joins TRBV27 and TRBJ2-6, with D possibly matching TRBD1 (5 bases). V lost 6 bases and J 0 bases, leaving 12 bases between the germline ends. The CDR3 sequence is 16 residues long. The V gene's germline CDR1 is MNHEY and CDR2 SMNVEV (reference sequence). CDR3 in amino acids: CASSIMTASGANVLTF. CDR3 nucleotide sequence: TGTGCCAGCAGCATAATGACAGCCTCTGGGGCCAACGTCCTGACTTTC.